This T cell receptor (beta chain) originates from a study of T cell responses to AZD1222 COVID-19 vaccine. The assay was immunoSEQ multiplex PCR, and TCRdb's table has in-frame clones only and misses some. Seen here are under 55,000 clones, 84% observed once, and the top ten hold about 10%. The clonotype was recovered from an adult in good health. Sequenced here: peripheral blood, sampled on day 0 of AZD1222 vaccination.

The CDR3 loop reads CASLRGGRENEQFF. The CDR3 coding sequence is TGTGCCAGCCTAAGAGGGGGTAGGGAGAATGAGCAGTTCTTC. The chain recombines TRBV28 with TRBJ2-1, with D maybe TRBD1 (6 bases). V gave up 8 bases and J gave up 7 bases, with 18 bases separating them. Germline CDR1 MDHEN, CDR2 SYDVKM. This CDR3 has 14 residues. The entire variable domain, with the rest obtained from reference TRBV28 and TRBJ2-1, is as follows: DVKVTQSSRYLVKRTGEKVFLECVQDMDHENMFWYRQDPGLGLRLIYFSYDVKMKEKGDIPEGYSVSREKKERFSLILESASTNQTSMYLCASLRGGRENEQFFGPGTRLTVL.